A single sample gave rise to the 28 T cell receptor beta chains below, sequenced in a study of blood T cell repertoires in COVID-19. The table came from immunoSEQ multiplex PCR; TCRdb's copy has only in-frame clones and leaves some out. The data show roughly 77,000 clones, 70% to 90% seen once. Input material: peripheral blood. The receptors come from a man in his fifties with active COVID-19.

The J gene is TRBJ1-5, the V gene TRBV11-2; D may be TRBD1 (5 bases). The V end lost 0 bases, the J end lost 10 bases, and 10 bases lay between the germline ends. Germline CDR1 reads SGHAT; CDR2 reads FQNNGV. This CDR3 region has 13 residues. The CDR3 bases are TGTGCCAGCAGCTTAGACCTAGGGGCTCCCCAGCATTTT. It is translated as CASSLDLGAPQHF.

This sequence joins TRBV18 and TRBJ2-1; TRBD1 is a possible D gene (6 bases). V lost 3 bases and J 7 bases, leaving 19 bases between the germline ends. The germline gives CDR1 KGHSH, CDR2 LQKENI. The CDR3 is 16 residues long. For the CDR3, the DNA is TGTGCCAGCTCACCCCTAAAACCAGGGGCTTGGAATGAGCAGTTCTTC. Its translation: CASSPLKPGAWNEQFF.

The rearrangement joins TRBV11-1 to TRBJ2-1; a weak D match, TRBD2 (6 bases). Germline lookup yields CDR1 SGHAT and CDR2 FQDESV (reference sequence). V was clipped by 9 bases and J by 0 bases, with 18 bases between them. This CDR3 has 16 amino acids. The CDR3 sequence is CASGNGRGSSYNEQFF. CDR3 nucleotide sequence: TGTGCCAGTGGGAACGGGCGGGGCAGCTCCTACAATGAGCAGTTCTTC.

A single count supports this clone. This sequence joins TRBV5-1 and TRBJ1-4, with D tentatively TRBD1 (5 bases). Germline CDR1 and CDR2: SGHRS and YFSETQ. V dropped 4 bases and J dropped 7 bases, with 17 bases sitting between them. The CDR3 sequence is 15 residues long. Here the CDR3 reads CASSGDPSGGEKLFF. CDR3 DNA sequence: TGCGCCAGCAGCGGAGACCCATCGGGGGGTGAAAAACTGTTTTTT.

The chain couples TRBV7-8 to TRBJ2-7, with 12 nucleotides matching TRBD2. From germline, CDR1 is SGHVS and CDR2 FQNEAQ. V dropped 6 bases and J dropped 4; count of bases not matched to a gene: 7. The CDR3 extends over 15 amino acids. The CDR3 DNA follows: TGTGCCAGCAGTCTAGCGGGAGGGCTCTCGTACGAGCAGTACTTC. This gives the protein CASSLAGGLSYEQYF.

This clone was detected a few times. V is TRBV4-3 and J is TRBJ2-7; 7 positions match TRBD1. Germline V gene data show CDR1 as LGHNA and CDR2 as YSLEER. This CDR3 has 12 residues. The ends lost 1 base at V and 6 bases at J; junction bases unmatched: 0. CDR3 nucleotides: TGCGCCAGCAGCCAAGGACAGGGCGAGCAGTACTTC. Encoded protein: CASSQGQGEQYF.

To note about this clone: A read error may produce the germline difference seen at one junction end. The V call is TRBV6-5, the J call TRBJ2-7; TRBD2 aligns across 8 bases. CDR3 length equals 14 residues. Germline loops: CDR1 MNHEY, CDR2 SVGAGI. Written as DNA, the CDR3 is TGTGCCAGCAGTCTCCGGGAGGGAGTCCGCCAACCCCTCTTC. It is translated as CASSLREGVRQPLF.

CDR3 nucleotides: TGTGCCAGCAGCCAACCCCCGACTAGAATTCAGTACTTC. This gives the protein CASSQPPTRIQYF. This rearrangement joins TRBV3-1 (or the pseudogene TRBV3-2) to TRBJ2-4; TRBD2 might be the D (6 bases). Germline-derived CDR1 and CDR2 are LGHDT and YNNKEL (reference sequence). Trimming shortened V by 2 bases and J by 10 bases, and 12 bases separated the two germline ends. The CDR3 length is 13 residues.

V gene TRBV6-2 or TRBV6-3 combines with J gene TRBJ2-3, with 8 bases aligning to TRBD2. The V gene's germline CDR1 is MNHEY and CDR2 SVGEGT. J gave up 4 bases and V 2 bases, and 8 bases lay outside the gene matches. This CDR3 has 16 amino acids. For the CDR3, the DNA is TGTGCCAGCAGTTACAGAGCGGGGGAACGCCCAGATACGCAGTATTTT. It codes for CASSYRAGERPDTQYF.

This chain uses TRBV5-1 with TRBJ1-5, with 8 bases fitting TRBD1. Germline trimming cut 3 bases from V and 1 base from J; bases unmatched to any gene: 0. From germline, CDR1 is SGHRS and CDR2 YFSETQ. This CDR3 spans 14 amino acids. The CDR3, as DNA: TGCGCCAGCAGCTCAGGGGGCAGCAATCAGCCCCAGCATTTT. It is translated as CASSSGGSNQPQHF.

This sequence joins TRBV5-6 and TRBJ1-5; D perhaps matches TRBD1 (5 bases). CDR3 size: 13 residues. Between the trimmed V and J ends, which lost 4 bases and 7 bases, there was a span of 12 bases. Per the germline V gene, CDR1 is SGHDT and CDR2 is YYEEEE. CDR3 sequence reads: CASSRGMSQPQHF. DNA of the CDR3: TGTGCCAGCAGCCGGGGGATGTCCCAGCCCCAGCATTTT.

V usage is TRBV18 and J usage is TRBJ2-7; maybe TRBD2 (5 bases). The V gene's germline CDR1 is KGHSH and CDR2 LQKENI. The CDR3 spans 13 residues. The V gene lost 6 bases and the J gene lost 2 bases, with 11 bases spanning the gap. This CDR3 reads CASSDGLPYEQYF. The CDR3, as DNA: TGTGCCAGCTCTGACGGACTCCCCTACGAGCAGTACTTC.

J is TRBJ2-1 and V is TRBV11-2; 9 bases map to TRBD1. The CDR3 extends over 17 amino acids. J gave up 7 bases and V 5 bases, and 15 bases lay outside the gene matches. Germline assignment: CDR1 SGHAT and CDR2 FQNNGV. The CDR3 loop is CASSSNRGLIVVNEQFF. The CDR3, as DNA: TGTGCCAGCAGCAGCAACAGGGGGCTAATTGTTGTAAATGAGCAGTTCTTC.

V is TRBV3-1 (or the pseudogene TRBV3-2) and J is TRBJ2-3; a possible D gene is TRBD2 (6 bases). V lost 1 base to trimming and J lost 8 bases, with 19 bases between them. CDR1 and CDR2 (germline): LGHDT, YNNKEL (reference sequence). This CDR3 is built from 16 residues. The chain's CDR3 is CASSQGSGGAGGTQYF. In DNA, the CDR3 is TGTGCCAGCAGCCAAGGCTCCGGAGGGGCTGGTGGTACGCAGTATTTT.

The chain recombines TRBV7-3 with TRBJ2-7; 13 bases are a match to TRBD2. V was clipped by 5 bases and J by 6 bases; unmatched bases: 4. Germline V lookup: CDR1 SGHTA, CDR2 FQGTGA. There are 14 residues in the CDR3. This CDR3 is CASSALAGGREQYF. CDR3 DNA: TGTGCCAGCAGCGCACTAGCGGGAGGGCGCGAGCAGTACTTC. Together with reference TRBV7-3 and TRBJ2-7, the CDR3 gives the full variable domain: GAGVSQTPSNKVTEKGKYVELRCDPISGHTALYWYRQSLGQGPEFLIYFQGTGAADDSGLPNDRFFAVRPEGSVSTLKIQRTERGDSAVYLCASSALAGGREQYFGPGTRLTVT.

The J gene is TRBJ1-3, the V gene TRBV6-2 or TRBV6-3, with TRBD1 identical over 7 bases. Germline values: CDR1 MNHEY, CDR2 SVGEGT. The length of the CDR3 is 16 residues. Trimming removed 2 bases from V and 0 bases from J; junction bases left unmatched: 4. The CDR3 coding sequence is TGTGCCAGCAGTTACCCCGGGACAGTCTCTGGAAACACCATATATTTT. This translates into CASSYPGTVSGNTIYF.

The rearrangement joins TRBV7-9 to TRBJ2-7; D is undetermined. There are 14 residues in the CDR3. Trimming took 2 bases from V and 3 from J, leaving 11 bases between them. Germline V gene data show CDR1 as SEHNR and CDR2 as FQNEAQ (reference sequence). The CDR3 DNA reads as TGTGCCAGCAGCTTAAGTAGAGAGATCTACGAGCAGTACTTC. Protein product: CASSLSREIYEQYF.

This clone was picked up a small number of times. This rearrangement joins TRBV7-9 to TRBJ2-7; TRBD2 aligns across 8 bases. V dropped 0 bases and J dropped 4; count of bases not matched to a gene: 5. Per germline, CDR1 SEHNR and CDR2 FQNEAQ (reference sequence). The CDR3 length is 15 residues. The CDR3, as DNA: TGTGCCAGCAGCTTAGCGCGTGCGGGGGGATACGAGCAGTACTTC. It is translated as CASSLARAGGYEQYF.

CDR3 sequence: CASRTGRGEKLFF. DNA for the CDR3: TGTGCCAGCAGAACTGGACGGGGAGAAAAACTGTTTTTT. The chain joins TRBV28 to TRBJ1-4, with unresolved D. Germline assignment: CDR1 MDHEN and CDR2 SYDVKM. There are 13 residues in the CDR3. Trimming pared 6 bases from V and 8 bases from J, leaving 13 bases between.

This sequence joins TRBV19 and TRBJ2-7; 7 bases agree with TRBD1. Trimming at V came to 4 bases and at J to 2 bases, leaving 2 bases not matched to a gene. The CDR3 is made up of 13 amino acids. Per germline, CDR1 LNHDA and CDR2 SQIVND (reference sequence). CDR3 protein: CASSNTGAYEQYF. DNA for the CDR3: TGTGCCAGTAGTAACACAGGGGCCTACGAGCAGTACTTC. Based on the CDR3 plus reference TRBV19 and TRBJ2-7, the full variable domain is DGGITQSPKYLFRKEGQNVTLSCEQNLNHDAMYWYRQDPGQGLRLIYYSQIVNDFQKGDIAEGYSVSREKKESFPLTVTSAQKNPTAFYLCASSNTGAYEQYFGPGTRLTVT.

DNA for the CDR3: TGTGCCAGCAGCTTAGTTCTTGGGGACAAAGCAACTAATGAAAAACTGTTTTTT. Translating gives CASSLVLGDKATNEKLFF. The gene calls are TRBV7-8 and TRBJ1-4, with D possibly matching TRBD1 (6 bases). This CDR3 has 18 residues. Germline V lookup: CDR1 SGHVS, CDR2 FQNEAQ. V lost 1 base to trimming and J lost 0 bases, with 15 bases between them.

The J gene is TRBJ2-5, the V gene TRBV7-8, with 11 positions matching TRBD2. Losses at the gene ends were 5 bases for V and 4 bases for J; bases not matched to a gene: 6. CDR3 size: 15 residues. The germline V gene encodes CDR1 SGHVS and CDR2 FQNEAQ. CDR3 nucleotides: TGTGCCAGCAGCGCAGTTGGGACTAGCGGAGAGACCCAGTACTTC. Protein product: CASSAVGTSGETQYF.

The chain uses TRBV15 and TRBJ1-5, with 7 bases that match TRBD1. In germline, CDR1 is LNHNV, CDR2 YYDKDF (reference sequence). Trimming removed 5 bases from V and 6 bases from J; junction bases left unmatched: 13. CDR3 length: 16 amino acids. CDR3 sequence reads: CATSPRQGRVGQPQHF. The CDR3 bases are TGTGCCACCAGCCCCCGACAGGGTAGAGTTGGTCAGCCCCAGCATTTT. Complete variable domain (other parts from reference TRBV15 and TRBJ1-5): DAMVIQNPRYQVTQFGKPVTLSCSQTLNHNVMYWYQQKSSQAPKLLFHYYDKDFNNEADTPDNFQSRRPNTSFCFLDIRSPGLGDTAMYLCATSPRQGRVGQPQHFGDGTRLSIL.

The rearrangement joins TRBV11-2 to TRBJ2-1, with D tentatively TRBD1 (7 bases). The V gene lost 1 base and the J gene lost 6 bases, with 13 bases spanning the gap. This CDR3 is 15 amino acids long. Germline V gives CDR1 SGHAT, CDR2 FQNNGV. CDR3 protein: CASSLGRAGGNEQFF. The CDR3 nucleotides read TGTGCCAGCAGCTTAGGGAGGGCAGGGGGCAATGAGCAGTTCTTC.

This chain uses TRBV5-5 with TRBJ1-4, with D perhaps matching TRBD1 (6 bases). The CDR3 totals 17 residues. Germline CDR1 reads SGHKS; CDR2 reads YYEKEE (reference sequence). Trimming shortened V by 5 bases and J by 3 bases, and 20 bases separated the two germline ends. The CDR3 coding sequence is TGTGCCAGCAGACGGTCGCTTTTTGGACAGCCTAATGAAAAACTGTTTTTT. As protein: CASRRSLFGQPNEKLFF. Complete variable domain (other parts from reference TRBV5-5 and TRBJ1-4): DAGVTQSPTHLIKTRGQQVTLRCSPISGHKSVSWYQQVLGQGPQFIFQYYEKEERGRGNFPDRFSARQFPNYSSELNVNALLLGDSALYLCASRRSLFGQPNEKLFFGSGTQLSVL.

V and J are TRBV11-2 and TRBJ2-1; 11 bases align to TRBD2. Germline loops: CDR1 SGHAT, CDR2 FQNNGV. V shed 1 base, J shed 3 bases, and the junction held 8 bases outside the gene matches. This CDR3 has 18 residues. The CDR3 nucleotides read TGTGCCAGCAGCTTAGTGATTACCGGGACTAGCGGCTACAATGAGCAGTTCTTC. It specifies CASSLVITGTSGYNEQFF.

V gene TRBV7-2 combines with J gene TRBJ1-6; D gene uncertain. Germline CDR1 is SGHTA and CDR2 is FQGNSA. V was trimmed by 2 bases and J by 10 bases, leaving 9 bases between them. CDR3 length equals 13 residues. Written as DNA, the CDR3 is TGTGCCAGCAGCTTATATGAGGAGTCACCCCTCCACTTT. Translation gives CASSLYEESPLHF.

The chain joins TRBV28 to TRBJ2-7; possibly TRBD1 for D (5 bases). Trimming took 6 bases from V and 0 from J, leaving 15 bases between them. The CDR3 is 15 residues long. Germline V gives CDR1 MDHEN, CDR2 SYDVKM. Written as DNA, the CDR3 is TGTGCCAGCAGCCCCATCGACAGAGACTCCTACGAGCAGTACTTC. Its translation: CASSPIDRDSYEQYF.